These 15 T cell receptor beta chains were sequenced from one sample in a study of T cell clonality in common variable immunodeficiency. Study observations and caveats: Fewer deletions and N-nucleotide insertions were reportedly seen in common variable immunodeficiency TCR beta sequences.

Sequencing used immunoSEQ multiplex PCR; TCRdb keeps in-frame clones, though not all of them. The sample includes about 15,000 clones, none of them occurring once. These receptors' antigens are unknown. Sequenced sample: peripheral blood mononuclear cells. The receptor set was obtained from a human donor with common variable immunodeficiency.

With respect to this clone: The read stops 3 residues short of the end of the CDR3; the missing end is completed from the germline J gene. V is TRBV7-2 and J is TRBJ2-7; 11 bases agree with TRBD2. Germline trimming cut 1 base from V and 4 bases from J; bases unmatched to any gene: 3. From germline, CDR1 is SGHTA and CDR2 FQGNSA. The CDR3 length is 15 residues. The covered CDR3 bases are TGTGCCAGCAGCTTAGGTACTAGCGGGAGTTACGAG. Encoded protein: CASSLGTSGSYE. The entire CDR3 reads CASSLGTSGSYEQYF.

Concerning this clone: The read terminates 3 residues before the CDR3 end, so the remaining end is supplied by the germline J gene. The chain combines TRBV2 with TRBJ1-6, with 8 nucleotides matching TRBD1. V shed 6 bases and J 4 bases; nucleotides not matched to a gene: 5. This CDR3 has 15 residues. Per germline, CDR1 SNHLY and CDR2 FYNNEI. CDR3 sequence: CASRGTGGYNSPLHF. The sequenced CDR3 bases are TGTGCCAGCAGGGGAACAGGGGGGTATAATTCACCC.

This clone came up a few times. From the germline J gene comes the end of the CDR3, since the read stops 3 residues before it. The J gene is TRBJ1-3, the V gene TRBV29-1; D gene ambiguous. V was cut by 3 bases and J by 2 bases, with 11 bases left in between. The germline V gene encodes CDR1 SQVTM and CDR2 ANQGSEA. This CDR3 spans 14 amino acids. The CDR3 DNA, read in part, is TGCAGCGTTGACCCCCGGGGTGCTGGAAACACC. The encoded protein is CSVDPRGAGNT. The CDR3 as a whole reads CSVDPRGAGNTIYF. Full variable domain (rest looked up from reference TRBV29-1 and TRBJ1-3): SAVISQKPSRDICQRGTSLTIQCQVDSQVTMMFWYRQQPGQSLTLIATANQGSEATYESGFVIDKFPISRPNLTFSTLTVSNMSPEDSSIYLCSVDPRGAGNTIYFGEGSWLTVV.

As regards this clone: The read ends 3 residues early relative to the CDR3; the germline J gene fills the gap. V and J are TRBV18 and TRBJ1-5, with 9 bases identical to TRBD1. This CDR3 region has 17 residues. The V gene's germline CDR1 is KGHSH and CDR2 LQKENI. J lost 0 bases, V lost 3 bases, and 6 bases had no gene match. The sequenced CDR3 bases are TGTGCCAGCTCACCGGGACAGGGCCTATATAGCAATCAGCCC. Translated: CASSPGQGLYSNQP. The full CDR3 reads CASSPGQGLYSNQPQHF.

By share, this clone ranks as medium-sized. The read ends 3 residues early relative to the CDR3; the germline J gene fills the gap. V gene TRBV9 combines with J gene TRBJ2-3; D perhaps matches TRBD1 (5 bases). V lost 1 base and J 0 bases, leaving 9 bases between the germline ends. There are 15 residues in the CDR3. In germline, CDR1 is SGDLS, CDR2 YYNGEE. The CDR3 spells CASSVQDTSTDTQYF. Incomplete CDR3 DNA: TGTGCCAGCAGCGTACAGGACACTAGCACAGATACG.

This clone was seen at least ten times. Incomplete CDR3 DNA: TGTGCCAGCAGCCCTCCAGGACAGGGCAACAATGAG. Translated: CASSPPGQGNNE. The full CDR3 is CASSPPGQGNNEQFF. The J gene is TRBJ2-1, the V gene TRBV7-3, with 8 bases that match TRBD1. The read is 3 residues too short to cover the CDR3 end, so that end is filled in from the germline J gene. This CDR3 contains 15 residues. J lost 5 bases, V lost 5 bases, and 8 bases had no gene match. CDR1 and CDR2 from the germline V gene are SGHTA and FQGTGA.

As to this clone: With the read ending 3 residues before the CDR3 end, the germline J gene is used to fill in that end. The V and J genes are TRBV10-3 and TRBJ2-1, with TRBD2 identical over 11 bases. The CDR3 has 15 amino acids. Unmatched junction bases numbered 4, after V lost 6 bases and J lost 3 bases. Germline V gives CDR1 ENHRY, CDR2 SYGVKD. Here the CDR3 reads CAIRSGLADYNEQFF. CDR3 DNA (partial): TGTGCCATCAGGTCGGGACTAGCGGACTACAATGAG.

This clone was observed a few times. Coverage ceases 3 residues before the CDR3 finishes, and the germline J gene fills in the end. The rearrangement joins TRBV2 to TRBJ2-3, with TRBD1 as a possible D gene (6 bases). Germline-derived CDR1 and CDR2 are SNHLY and FYNNEI. The CDR3 runs 15 residues. The V and J ends lost 6 bases and 0 bases respectively, with 13 bases between them. The CDR3 is CASRGAVYSTDTQYF. CDR3 bases read: TGTGCCAGCAGGGGGGCGGTGTACAGCACAGATACG.

With regard to this clone: The sequence runs out 3 residues before the end of the CDR3; the remainder is reconstructed from the germline J gene. V usage is TRBV20-1 and J usage is TRBJ2-1, with unresolved D. This CDR3 is 15 amino acids long. The V and J ends lost 3 bases and 1 base respectively, with 13 bases between them. In germline, CDR1 is DFQATT, CDR2 SNEGSKA (reference sequence). The CDR3 DNA, read in part, is TGCAGTGCTAGTAGAAATCCCGGGTCCTACAATGAG. Amino acids: CSASRNPGSYNE. The CDR3 in its entirety is CSASRNPGSYNEQFF.

Only a few counts were recorded for this clone. The DNA ends 3 residues before the CDR3 does, and the rest of the CDR3 is filled in from the germline J gene. The rearrangement joins TRBV18 to TRBJ2-7, with D possibly being TRBD1 (5 bases). This CDR3 has 14 amino acids. Trimming pared 0 bases from V and 2 bases from J, leaving 8 bases between. Per the germline V gene, CDR1 is KGHSH and CDR2 is LQKENI. Partial CDR3 DNA: TGTGCCAGCTCACCACCGGCAGGGACCTACGAG. The encoded protein is CASSPPAGTYE. The full CDR3 is CASSPPAGTYEQYF.

A word on this clone: The read finishes 3 residues shy of the CDR3 end, and the germline J gene is used to complete it. The chain uses TRBV7-9 and TRBJ2-7, with 8 bases lining up with TRBD1. The CDR3 sequence is 14 residues long. Germline values: CDR1 SEHNR, CDR2 FQNEAQ (reference sequence). Unmatched junction bases numbered 4, after V lost 3 bases and J lost 3 bases. CDR3 protein: CASSFGTGNYEQYF. The part of the CDR3 DNA that was read is TGTGCCAGCAGCTTCGGGACAGGAAACTACGAG.

A word on this clone: The CDR3 goes on 3 residues after the read ends, and that part is filled in from the germline J gene. V usage is TRBV6-2 or TRBV6-3 and J usage is TRBJ1-2; perhaps TRBD1 as D (5 bases). The CDR3 loop spans 13 amino acids. Trimming removed 2 bases at V and 2 bases at J, with 6 bases between. Germline V lookup: CDR1 MNHEY, CDR2 SVGEGT. This chain's CDR3 is CASSYTGNYGYTF. The CDR3 DNA, read in part, is TGTGCCAGCAGTTACACAGGAAACTATGGC.

Concerning this clone: The read halts 3 residues ahead of the CDR3 end, with the missing end drawn from the germline J gene. The rearrangement uses TRBV18 and TRBJ2-3; the match to TRBD2 covers 8 bases. Germline loops: CDR1 KGHSH, CDR2 LQKENI. CDR3 length equals 17 residues. V gave up 0 bases and J gave up 2 bases; unmatched junction bases: 7. The sequenced part of the CDR3 DNA is TGTGCCAGCTCACCACCGGTCGGGGGGGCTTACACAGATACG. It specifies CASSPPVGGAYTDT. The CDR3 as a whole reads CASSPPVGGAYTDTQYF.

Concerning this clone: One junction end does not reproduce the germline sequence, and a read error may be involved. Sequencing ends 3 residues short of the CDR3 end; the germline J gene provides the rest. The chain joins TRBV7-9 to TRBJ2-1; possible D gene TRBD1, 5 bases. The CDR3 length is 12 residues. The germline gives CDR1 SEHNR, CDR2 FQNEAQ (reference sequence). The covered CDR3 bases are TGTTCCAGCACGGCAGGGTACAATGAG. This sequence encodes CSSTAGYNE. The whole CDR3 reads CSSTAGYNEQFF. The whole variable domain, remainder taken from reference TRBV7-9 and TRBJ2-1, is DTGVSQNPRHKITKRGQNVTFRCDPISEHNRLYWYRQTLGQGPEFLTYFQNEAQLEKSRLLSDRFSAERPKGSFSTLEIQRTEQGDSAMYLCSSTAGYNEQFFGPGTRLTVL.

This clone was detected only a few times. The CDR3 bases that were read are TGTGCCAGCAGCTTAGAGACTAGCGGGAGTTTCCCG. Translation: CASSLETSGSFP. The complete CDR3 reads CASSLETSGSFPQYF. The chain employs TRBV7-9 and TRBJ2-3; 12 nucleotides align to TRBD2. The CDR3 end lies 3 residues beyond the end of the read and is filled in from the germline J gene. This CDR3 comprises 15 residues. The germline gives CDR1 SEHNR, CDR2 FQNEAQ (reference sequence).